These T cell receptor beta chains were read from a single sample in a study of response to subunit inactivated influenza vaccine. TCRdb passed the RT-PCR reads through MiXCR, listing each CDR3 protein once. The sample comprises hundreds of thousands of distinct CDR3 sequences, less than 20% of which are singletons, and around 9.9% rests with the top ten. Sequenced material: PBMCs from blood, taken less than 6 days after vaccination. Receptors were obtained from a man aged 50 or older who received an inactivated influenza vaccine. Both conserved end residues are part of each CDR3. D genes are given only for firm matches. Clone size, where shown, is once, few, many, or a class for clones that have expanded.

J,size,D,V,DNA,CDR3
TRBJ1-3,few,.,TRBV4-2,TGTGCCAGCATGAAGAGGGGGGGTTTCTCTGGAAACACCATATATTTT,CASMKRGGFSGNTIYF
TRBJ2-2,.,.,TRBV7-2,TGTGCCAGCAGCTTAGACTGGAACACCGGGGAGCTGTTTTTT,CASSLDWNTGELFF
TRBJ2-7,.,.,TRBV7-2,TGTGCCAGCGGCCCCGGCGTGGGGAACTCCTACGAGCAGTACTTC,CASGPGVGNSYEQYF
TRBJ2-5,.,.,TRBV2,TGTGCCAGCAGGAGGGAGACCCAGTACTTC,CASRRETQYF
TRBJ2-7,few,TRBD1,TRBV12-3/TRBV12-4,TGTGCCAGCACCCCGGGAAGGCGACAGGGAGAATACGAGCAGTACTTC,CASTPGRRQGEYEQYF
TRBJ2-7,many,.,TRBV7-6,TGTGCCAGCAGCTTAGGTGTACCAACCGGGGGAGGAAGCAACGAGCAGTACTTC,CASSLGVPTGGGSNEQYF
TRBJ2-3,few,.,TRBV2,TGTGCCAGCAGTGATCCCTCGGAGACTAGCACAGATACGCAGTATTTT,CASSDPSETSTDTQYF
TRBJ2-3,many,TRBD2,TRBV12-3/TRBV12-4,TGTGCCAGCAGTTTAACTAGCGGGGCAGATACGCAGTATTTT,CASSLTSGADTQYF
TRBJ2-5,.,.,TRBV20-1,TGCAGTGCTGCAGACAGGCTTAGCTTGGGAGAGACCCAGTACTTC,CSAADRLSLGETQYF
TRBJ2-7,.,TRBD2,TRBV5-1,TGCGCCAGCAGCGTGAGCGGGGCCCCATCCTACGAGCAGTACTTC,CASSVSGAPSYEQYF
TRBJ2-5,.,.,TRBV20-1,TGCAGTGCACGAGGGGGCGGGAGAGTCAAAGAGACCCAGTACTTC,CSARGGGRVKETQYF
TRBJ2-3,few,TRBD1,TRBV5-1,TGCGCCAGCAGCCCCGGGACAGTGGCGGATACGCAGTATTTT,CASSPGTVADTQYF
TRBJ2-3,.,.,TRBV10-2,TGCGCCAGCAGTGAGTCGTTCGCAGATACGCAGTATTTT,CASSESFADTQYF
TRBJ2-7,.,.,TRBV18,TGTGCCAGCTCACCCGGGTCGGGGCTATCCTACGAGCAGTACTTC,CASSPGSGLSYEQYF
TRBJ2-1,.,TRBD1,TRBV18,TGTGCCAGCTCACCACAGACAGGGGCCTACAATGAGCAGTTCTTC,CASSPQTGAYNEQFF
TRBJ2-4,.,.,TRBV15,TGTGCCACCGCTGGACTGGCCAAAAACATTCAGTACTTC,CATAGLAKNIQYF
TRBJ1-5,.,TRBD1,TRBV7-9,TGTGCCAGCAGCCCTAGGGACAGCCATCCGCCCCAGCATTTT,CASSPRDSHPPQHF
TRBJ2-1,.,TRBD2,TRBV5-1,TGCGCCACCGGAGCGGGGGGGAGCTCCTACAATGAGCAGTTCTTC,CATGAGGSSYNEQFF
TRBJ2-1,many,TRBD1,TRBV4-2,TGTGCCAGCAGCCCAGGACAGGGGGCTTCGATTACCTACAATGAGCAGTTCTTC,CASSPGQGASITYNEQFF
TRBJ2-2,.,TRBD2,TRBV6-1,TGTGCCACCACACTAGCGGGACACACCGGGGAGCTGTTTTTT,CATTLAGHTGELFF
TRBJ2-5,.,.,TRBV5-5,TGTGCCAGCAGCTTGGAGTATGTAATCGAGACCCAGTACTTC,CASSLEYVIETQYF
TRBJ1-1,.,TRBD1,TRBV25-1,TGTGCCAGCAGTCCCCAAGGGACAGGGAGAACTGAAGCTTTCTTT,CASSPQGTGRTEAFF
TRBJ2-5,.,TRBD1,TRBV2,TGTGCCAGCAGTGAAGCCGCAGGGGGCTCGGAGACCCAGTACTTC,CASSEAAGGSETQYF
TRBJ2-7,few,TRBD1,TRBV6-2/TRBV6-3,TGTGCCAGCAGTCGGTGGACAGGGGGAGGCGAGCAGTACTTC,CASSRWTGGGEQYF
TRBJ1-1,.,.,TRBV7-9,TGTGCCACCCTACCGGCACAAACGAACACTGAAGCTTTCTTT,CATLPAQTNTEAFF
TRBJ2-3,.,.,TRBV3-1,TGTGCCAGCAGCCTAAGCGCGATTAGCACAGATACGCAGTATTTT,CASSLSAISTDTQYF
TRBJ2-1,many,TRBD1,TRBV7-8,TGTGCCAGCAGCCCCGACAGGGGTTCCTACAATGAGCAGTTCTTC,CASSPDRGSYNEQFF
TRBJ2-7,.,.,TRBV20-1,TGCAGTGCGTCGAGCGGGACACTATTCTACGAGCAGTACTTC,CSASSGTLFYEQYF